This TCR beta chain was retrieved from a study of T cells in Graves' hyperthyroidism and ophthalmopathy (dated by TCRdb to the late 2010s). Background for the entire study: Peripheral blood was sampled at the time of initial diagnosis, prior to any treatment. To identify TCR V-J signatures that set the groups apart, the researchers used a discovery cohort of 100 patients, made up of roughly 45 with Graves' ophthalmopathy and about 60 with stable Graves' hyperthyroidism. An independent validation cohort of fewer than 20 hyperthyroidism patients and about 15 patients who later progressed to ophthalmopathy tested prospective prediction of ophthalmopathy. The 100 discovery patients were randomly split 7:3 into training and test sets. The study also compared thyroid tissue and blood T-cell repertoires from five or six Graves' hyperthyroidism patients. After blood sampling, hyperthyroidism patients were treated with methimazole at a starting dose of 30 mg daily, and ophthalmopathy patients were treated with high-dose intravenous methylprednisolone. TCR Vbeta CDR3 sequencing of 135 peripheral blood samples (over 40 ophthalmopathy, over 70 hyperthyroidism and approximately 17 progressor patients) is reported in the paper.

Paper-wide results and their limitations: Blood samples also contained most of the expanded thyroid clonotypes (frequency above 0.001), which suggests that blood repertoires may reflect thyroid immune responses. In validation, the model predicted progression to ophthalmopathy with approximately 71% sensitivity and 72% to 85% specificity, a median of about six months before onset. No statistical method was used to fix the sample size in advance, and group allocation was not hidden from the investigators. Ophthalmopathy was separated from stable hyperthyroidism by a 13 V-J signature model, with approximately 86% sensitivity and 81% to 82% specificity obtained in cross-validation and 80%/75% obtained in testing.

This clonotype was observed many times. Its binding antigen is unknown. There are no base qualities to consult, and no much larger clone falls within one base. In the ophthalmopathy patients, disease was moderately to severely active, with a Clinical Activity Score of 3 or more, a NOSPECS grade of 4 or more, and a duration of less than 3 months. Exclusion was applied to patients with uncontrolled infections, other autoimmune diseases, pregnancy or lactation. Diagnoses were established on the basis of clinical symptoms, serum thyroxine and TRAb, thyroid ultrasound, and orbital computed tomography. Ficoll-Paque density gradient centrifugation was used to isolate PBMCs from about 9.4 ml of fresh peripheral blood. Total RNA was extracted using Trizol reagent, and RNA quality was assessed on an Agilent 2100 Bioanalyzer. The germline V gene supplies CDR1 MNHEY and CDR2 SVGEGT. Its CDR3 holds 14 amino acids, cysteine through phenylalanine. This entry keeps only the CDR3 DNA: 42 bases, framed from base 1. Cut back by 4 bases and 2 bases, the V and J ends lie 12 bases apart.

The TCR beta CDR3 regions were amplified from RNA transcripts. For the first round of RT-PCR on the TCR CDR3, the HTBI primer set was used together with the Qiagen OneStep RT-PCR kit. Libraries were constructed in a second round of multiplex PCR, after which size selection and purification were carried out. Paired-end sequencing of the libraries was performed with 100 bp reads on an Illumina HiSeq2000. In the authors' own workflow: SOAPnuke was used to process the raw data, with reads discarded if the reads contained adapters or uncalled bases, had a mean Phred below 15, or lacked an exact constant-primer or identifier match. COPE v1.2.5 was used to merge high-quality paired reads, and clonotypes were defined as unique nucleotide sequences. MiTCR v1.1 was used to align clonotypes to the IMGT TRBV, TRBD and TRBJ reference segments. Analysis was restricted to V-J combinations with a frequency above 0.0001, which covered about 99% of repertoires. A TCS score was defined as the ratio of F50 (clonal expansion) to E x V (chaos), with BLOSUM62-based TCRdist applied between CDR3 peptides within each V-J. Welch's t-statistics and random forest reduced around 510 V-J features to fewer than 15, which were used in a naive Bayes classifier (R e1071). Thyroid-blood repertoire similarity was quantified with the Morisita-Horn index. TCRdb ran its own pipeline on the public reads, namely fastp trimming at Q25 and MiXCR clone calling, and kept in-frame beta chains. A single entry per CDR3 protein holds the most common genes and DNA from its merged rows. The V and J calls follow TCRdb's processing rather than the paper's. The sample table shows hundreds of thousands of distinct CDR3 sequences, and roughly 14% are seen once. Around 4.1% of the sample rests with the top ten.

The chain uses TRBV6-2 or TRBV6-3 and TRBJ2-7; the D call is tentative, TRBD1 or TRBD2, as each matches 5 bases. The TCR comes from a woman between 40 and 50 years old with Graves' ophthalmopathy. The sequenced sample was blood. The sequenced DNA: TGTGCCAGCAGTTCGCCGGGACGGGCCTACGAGCAGTACTTC. Its coded protein is CASSSPGRAYEQYF.